Detailed here is one T cell receptor (beta chain). This entry is derived from a study of OX40 agonist ivuxolimab in advanced cancers. The assay was immunoSEQ multiplex PCR, and TCRdb's table has in-frame clones only and misses some. This sample has under 90,000 clones, with about 86% found just once. Trimming stripped 4 bases from V and 8 bases from J, with 12 bases between. Germline values: CDR1 SGHKS, CDR2 YYEKEE (reference sequence). The CDR3 extends over 13 amino acids. The chain links TRBV5-5 to TRBJ1-4; perhaps TRBD1 as D (5 bases). The receptor comes from an adult with an advanced solid tumor such as melanoma, head and neck, liver or kidney cancer. The sample was CD4+ or CD8+ T cells sorted from blood, taken in a trial of the OX40 agonist ivuxolimab. This CDR3 reads CASSRQGGEKLFF. CDR3 DNA: TGTGCCAGCAGCCGGCAGGGAGGAGAAAAACTGTTTTTT.